This TCR beta chain was recorded in a study of T cell responses to AZD1222 COVID-19 vaccine. Measured with immunoSEQ multiplex PCR; TCRdb has only the in-frame clones, and not every one. The sample holds about 110,000 clones, roughly 87% seen once. The V gene end was trimmed by 3 bases and the J gene end by 13 bases; junction bases not matched to a gene: 4. The CDR3 runs 11 residues. Germline CDR1 SGDLS, CDR2 YYNGEE. The origin of this receptor is an adult in good health. This chain links TRBV9 with TRBJ2-3, with 8 bases fitting TRBD1. This specimen was peripheral blood, taken on day 0 of AZD1222 vaccination. CDR3 nucleotides: TGTGCCAGCAGCGGACAGGGGTTGGAGTATTTT. It translates to CASSGQGLEYF.